One TCR beta chain is described in this entry. These data belong to a study of blood T cell repertoires in COVID-19. Study overall: The United States, Italy and Spain were the sources of the acute and convalescent COVID-19 samples. T cells, B-cell-depleted T cells, or PBMCs supplied cDNA or gDNA.

This CDR3 is built from 16 residues. Trimming pared 3 bases from V and 1 base from J, leaving 16 bases between. Germline V gene sequence: CDR1 SEHNR, CDR2 FQNEAQ (reference sequence). As processed by the authors: Amplification from reference gene primers served as the basis for estimated nucleated cell counts. The method was immunoSEQ multiplex PCR; TCRdb's version includes in-frame clones alone and lacks a portion of them. V and J calls and clone size follow that table, whereas D and trimming were derived from the DNA. Found here are about 80,000 clones, around 86% of them singletons; the top ten hold 9% to 10%.

V and J are TRBV7-9 and TRBJ2-7; D is perhaps TRBD1 (6 bases). Sequenced: peripheral blood. This sequence originates from a human donor in a cohort sampled during active COVID-19. The CDR3 sequence is CASSFEDRTISYEQYF. Written as DNA, the CDR3 is TGTGCCAGCAGCTTTGAAGACAGGACGATTTCCTACGAGCAGTACTTC.